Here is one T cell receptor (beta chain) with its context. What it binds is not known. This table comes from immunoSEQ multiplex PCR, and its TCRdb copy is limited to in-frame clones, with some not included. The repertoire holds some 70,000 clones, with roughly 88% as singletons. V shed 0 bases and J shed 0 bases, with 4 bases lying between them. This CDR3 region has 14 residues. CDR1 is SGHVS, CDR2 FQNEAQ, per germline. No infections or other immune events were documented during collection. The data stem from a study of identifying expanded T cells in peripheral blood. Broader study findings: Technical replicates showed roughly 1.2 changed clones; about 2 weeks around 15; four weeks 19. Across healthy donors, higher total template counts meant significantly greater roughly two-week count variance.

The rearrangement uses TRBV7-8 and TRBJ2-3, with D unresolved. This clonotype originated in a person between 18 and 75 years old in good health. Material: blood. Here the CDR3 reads CASSLAHSTDTQYF. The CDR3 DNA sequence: TGTGCCAGCAGCTTAGCCCATAGCACAGATACGCAGTATTTT.